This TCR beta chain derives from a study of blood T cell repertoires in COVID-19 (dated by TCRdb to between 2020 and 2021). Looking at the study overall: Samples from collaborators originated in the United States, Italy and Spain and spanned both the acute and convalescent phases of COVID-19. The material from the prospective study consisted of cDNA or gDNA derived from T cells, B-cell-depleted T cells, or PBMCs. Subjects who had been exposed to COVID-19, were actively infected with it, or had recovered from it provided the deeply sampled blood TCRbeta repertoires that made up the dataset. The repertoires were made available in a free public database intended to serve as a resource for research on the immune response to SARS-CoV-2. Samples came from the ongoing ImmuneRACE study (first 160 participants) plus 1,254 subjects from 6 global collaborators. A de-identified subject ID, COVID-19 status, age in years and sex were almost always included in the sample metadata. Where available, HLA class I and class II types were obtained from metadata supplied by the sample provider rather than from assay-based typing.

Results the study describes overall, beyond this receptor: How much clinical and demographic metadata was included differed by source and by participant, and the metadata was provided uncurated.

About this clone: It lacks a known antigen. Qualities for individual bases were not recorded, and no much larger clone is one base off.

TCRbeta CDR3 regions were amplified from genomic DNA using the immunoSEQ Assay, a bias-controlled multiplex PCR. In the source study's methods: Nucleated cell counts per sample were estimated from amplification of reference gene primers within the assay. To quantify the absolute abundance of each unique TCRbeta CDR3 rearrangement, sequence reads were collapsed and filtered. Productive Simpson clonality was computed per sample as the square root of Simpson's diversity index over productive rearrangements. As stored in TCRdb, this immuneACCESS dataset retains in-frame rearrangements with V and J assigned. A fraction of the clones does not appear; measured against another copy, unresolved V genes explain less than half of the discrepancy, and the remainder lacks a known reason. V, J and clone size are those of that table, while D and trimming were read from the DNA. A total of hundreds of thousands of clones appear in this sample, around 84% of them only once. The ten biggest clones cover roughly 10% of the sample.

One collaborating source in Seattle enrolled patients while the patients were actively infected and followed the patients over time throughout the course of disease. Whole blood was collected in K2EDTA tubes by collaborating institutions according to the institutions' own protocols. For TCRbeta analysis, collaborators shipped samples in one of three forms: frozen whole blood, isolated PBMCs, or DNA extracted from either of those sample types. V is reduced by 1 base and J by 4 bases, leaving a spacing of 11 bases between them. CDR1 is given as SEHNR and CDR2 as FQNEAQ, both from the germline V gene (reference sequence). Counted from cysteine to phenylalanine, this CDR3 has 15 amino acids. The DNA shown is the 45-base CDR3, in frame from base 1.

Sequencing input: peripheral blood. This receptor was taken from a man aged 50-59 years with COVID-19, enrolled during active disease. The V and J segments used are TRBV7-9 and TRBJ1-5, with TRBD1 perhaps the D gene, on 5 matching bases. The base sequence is TGTGCCAGCAGCTTAGAAGGGGAGGGAAATCAGCCCCAGCATTTT. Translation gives CASSLEGEGNQPQHF.